The T cell receptor beta chain described here comes from a study of blood T cell repertoires in COVID-19. TCRdb's copy holds only in-frame clones and misses some; the assay was immunoSEQ multiplex PCR. The sample has under 250,000 clones; around 86% are singletons. This CDR3 is built from 14 residues. V shed 5 bases and J shed 1 base, with 12 bases lying between them. Germline loops: CDR1 SGHRS, CDR2 YFSETQ. The sequenced sample consisted of peripheral blood. The TCR was taken from a man aged 25-45 years who had recovered from COVID-19. The chain uses TRBV5-1 and TRBJ1-1, with D perhaps TRBD1 (6 bases). The chain's CDR3 is CASRSGGPNTEAFF. In DNA form, the CDR3 reads TGCGCCAGCAGGTCCGGGGGGCCGAACACTGAAGCTTTCTTT.